A selection of T cell receptor beta chains follows, all from one sample in a study of control samples from healthy donors and cancer patients. The method was immunoSEQ multiplex PCR; TCRdb's version includes in-frame clones alone and lacks a portion of them. This table has about 140,000 clones, almost 90% appearing once. Material for sequencing was blood. Receptor source: a man younger than 35 in good health. The CDR3 runs from the conserved cysteine through the conserved F or W. Each record gives: clone size, D gene, V gene, J gene, CDR3 protein, CDR3 DNA. The D gene is left open where the match is weak. Size is stated for part of the rows, as once, few or many counts, or as a class when the clone is expanded.

.	.	TRBV27	TRBJ2-7	CASSSFFPVYEQYF	TGTGCCAGCAGTAGCTTTTTCCCGGTATACGAGCAGTACTTC
.	TRBD2	TRBV12-5	TRBJ2-1	CASGLASGSNHNEQFF	TGTGCTAGTGGTTTGGCTAGCGGGTCCAATCACAATGAGCAGTTCTTC
.	.	TRBV21-1	TRBJ2-7	CASSKVTGVSYEQYF	TGTGCCAGCAGCAAAGTGACAGGCGTTTCCTACGAGCAGTACTTC
.	.	TRBV5-1	TRBJ1-1	CASSLNAVNTEAFF	TGCGCCAGCAGCTTGAACGCAGTGAACACTGAAGCTTTCTTT
.	.	TRBV5-4	TRBJ2-5	CASSRDSSETQYF	TGTGCCAGCAGCCGTGACAGCTCAGAGACCCAGTACTTC
.	.	TRBV7-9	TRBJ2-3	CASTNPGNTDTQYF	TGTGCCAGCACCAATCCGGGGAACACAGATACGCAGTATTTT
.	.	TRBV6-5	TRBJ1-2	CASSYSSRRGYGYTF	TGTGCCAGCAGTTACTCGAGTAGGAGGGGCTATGGCTACACCTTC
.	.	TRBV24-1	TRBJ2-5	CATSVGGAAQETQYF	TGTGCCACCAGTGTGGGGGGCGCAGCTCAAGAGACCCAGTACTTC
.	TRBD1	TRBV13	TRBJ1-2	CASSAEGGAGYTF	TGTGCCAGCAGCGCCGAAGGGGGCGCAGGCTACACCTTC
.	TRBD1	TRBV7-9	TRBJ1-1	CASSPRGLQNTEAFF	TGTGCCAGCAGCCCAAGGGGGCTTCAAAACACTGAAGCTTTCTTT
.	.	TRBV11-2	TRBJ1-2	CASSRQDYGYTF	TGTGCCAGCAGCCGACAGGACTATGGCTACACCTTC
.	.	TRBV7-8	TRBJ2-7	CASSLTMRYEQYF	TGTGCCAGCAGCTTAACTATGAGGTACGAGCAGTACTTC
few	TRBD1	TRBV6-2/TRBV6-3	TRBJ1-2	CASSWIPGTGGRLNYGYTF	TGTGCCAGCAGTTGGATCCCCGGGACAGGGGGTCGCCTTAACTATGGCTACACCTTC
.	TRBD1	TRBV5-6	TRBJ1-6	CASSSGTGETSPLHF	TGTGCCAGCAGCTCCGGGACAGGGGAGACTTCACCCCTCCACTTT
.	TRBD1	TRBV6-2/TRBV6-3	TRBJ2-2	CASSRQGANTGELFF	TGTGCCAGCAGTCGACAGGGGGCGAACACCGGGGAGCTGTTTTTT
.	.	TRBV18	TRBJ2-3	CASSETGPPTDTQYF	TGTGCCAGCTCAGAGACTGGCCCCCCCACAGATACGCAGTATTTT
.	.	TRBV3-1/TRBV3-2	TRBJ2-7	CASSPPQGRNEQYF	TGTGCCAGCAGCCCTCCACAGGGGAGGAACGAGCAGTACTTC
.	.	TRBV7-2	TRBJ2-1	CASSLVGTQNNEQFF	TGTGCCAGCAGCTTAGTTGGGACTCAAAACAATGAGCAGTTCTTC
.	TRBD1	TRBV4-3	TRBJ2-5	CASSQSTGGPRETQYF	TGCGCCAGCAGCCAATCTACAGGGGGCCCCCGGGAGACCCAGTACTTC
.	.	TRBV28	TRBJ2-1	CASNKPRETYNEQFF	TGTGCCAGCAACAAGCCCAGGGAAACCTACAATGAGCAGTTCTTC
.	.	TRBV7-2	TRBJ1-4	CASSLGGGYGEKLFF	TGTGCCAGCAGCTTAGGGGGAGGCTACGGTGAAAAACTGTTTTTT
few	.	TRBV14	TRBJ1-2	CASSQDLGTNYGYTF	TGTGCCAGCAGCCAAGATCTAGGGACTAACTATGGCTACACCTTC
.	.	TRBV11-1	TRBJ2-1	CASSVILAGREQFF	TGTGCCAGCAGTGTAATCCTGGCGGGGCGGGAGCAGTTCTTC
.	.	TRBV11-2	TRBJ2-3	CASSTRTATDTQYF	TGTGCCAGCAGCACACGGACGGCCACAGATACGCAGTATTTT